This TCR beta chain was identified during a study of blood T cells in healthy people across ages. As concerns this clonotype: The target antigen is unknown.

Germline-derived CDR1 and CDR2 are MNHNS and SASEGT. The CDR3 has 14 residues. The trim removed 4 bases at V and 8 bases at J, leaving 7 bases unmatched. Primers used in a second PCR of roughly 6 to 12 cycles were a sample-barcoded 5' primer and a J-beta primer mix. Per-sample output comprised a minimum of 3 million paired-end reads containing CDR3. TCRdb ran MiXCR on the 5' RACE reads and lists one entry per CDR3 protein. The data hold about 940,000 distinct CDR3 sequences, with roughly 43% observed a single time. Overall study findings and caveats: The recorded TCR beta diversity per million T cells decreased in a roughly linear manner with age.

This receptor was obtained from a man aged 25 to 40 in good health. The sequencing sample was made of blood. The rearrangement uses TRBV6-1 and TRBJ2-1, with TRBD1 identical over 8 bases. In DNA form, the CDR3 reads TGTGCCAGCAGTGGGGACAGGAATAGCGATGAGCAGTTCTTC. This gives the protein CASSGDRNSDEQFF.